A selection of T cell receptor beta chains follows, all from one sample in a study of T cell responses to AZD1222 COVID-19 vaccine. Assay: immunoSEQ multiplex PCR; the TCRdb copy retains only in-frame clones and omits some. The top ten clones hold about 0.64% of a sample with 150,000 to 200,000 clones, 90% to 95% of them seen once. The specimen comprised peripheral blood, sampled on day 0 of AZD1222 vaccination. These receptor sequences come from an adult in good health. The CDR3 runs from the conserved cysteine through the conserved F or W. Each record gives: D gene, V gene, J gene, clone size, CDR3 DNA, CDR3 protein. D genes are given only for firm matches. Only part of the rows carry a size: once, few, many, or a class if the clone is expanded.

D: -; V: TRBV11-2; J: TRBJ2-1; size: -; DNA: TGTGCCAGCACCCGGACTGGGGACTCTAGTGAGCAGTTCTTC; CDR3: CASTRTGDSSEQFF
D: -; V: TRBV9; J: TRBJ2-2; size: -; DNA: TGTGCCAGCAGCCCCCCGGCGAACACCGGGGAGCTGTTTTTT; CDR3: CASSPPANTGELFF
D: -; V: TRBV28; J: TRBJ2-1; size: -; DNA: TGTGCCAGCAGTTTATCCCTTTACAATGAGCAGTTCTTC; CDR3: CASSLSLYNEQFF
D: -; V: TRBV7-8; J: TRBJ2-7; size: once; DNA: TGTGCCAGCAGCCTCCTCCTCTACGAGCAGTACTTC; CDR3: CASSLLLYEQYF
D: -; V: TRBV27; J: TRBJ2-1; size: -; DNA: TGTGCCAGCAGTTTATGGCTAGCGAGTAACAATGAGCAGTTCTTC; CDR3: CASSLWLASNNEQFF
D: -; V: TRBV30; J: TRBJ2-1; size: -; DNA: TGTGCCTGGAGTGTAGGATCCGGAAATGAGCAGTTCTTC; CDR3: CAWSVGSGNEQFF
D: -; V: TRBV6-5; J: TRBJ2-1; size: -; DNA: TGTGCCAGCAGTTTCGAGTACAATGAGCAGTTCTTC; CDR3: CASSFEYNEQFF
D: TRBD2; V: TRBV18; J: TRBJ2-3; size: -; DNA: TGTGCCAGCTCACCTAGCGGGATAACAGATACGCAGTATTTT; CDR3: CASSPSGITDTQYF
D: TRBD1; V: TRBV9; J: TRBJ2-5; size: -; DNA: TGTGCCAGCAGCCTGGACAGGGCCGGAGAGACCCAGTACTTC; CDR3: CASSLDRAGETQYF
D: -; V: TRBV5-4; J: TRBJ2-1; size: -; DNA: TGTGCCAGCAGCGCGGATTCACTTTCCTACAATGAGCAGTTCTTC; CDR3: CASSADSLSYNEQFF
D: -; V: TRBV6-1; J: TRBJ1-5; size: -; DNA: TGTGCCAGCAGTGAAGCCCTAATTGGTCAGCCCCAGCATTTT; CDR3: CASSEALIGQPQHF
D: -; V: TRBV2; J: TRBJ1-2; size: -; DNA: TGTGCCAGCAGTGAAAGCACAGCCTATGGCTACACCTTC; CDR3: CASSESTAYGYTF
D: TRBD2; V: TRBV27; J: TRBJ2-1; size: -; DNA: TGTGCCAGCAGTTTAACTAGCGGCTACAATGAGCAGTTCTTC; CDR3: CASSLTSGYNEQFF
D: TRBD2; V: TRBV28; J: TRBJ2-1; size: -; DNA: TGTGCCAGCAGTAGACTAGCGGGAGGAAATGAGCAGTTCTTC; CDR3: CASSRLAGGNEQFF
D: TRBD1; V: TRBV2; J: TRBJ1-2; size: once; DNA: TGTGCCAGCAGTGAGTACGGACAGGGGGACGGCTACACCTTC; CDR3: CASSEYGQGDGYTF
D: TRBD1; V: TRBV28; J: TRBJ1-6; size: -; DNA: TGTGCCAGCACAACAATCGGACAGGGGAATTCACCCCTCCACTTT; CDR3: CASTTIGQGNSPLHF
D: TRBD1; V: TRBV6-5; J: TRBJ1-5; size: -; DNA: TGTGCCAGCAGTCCTCGGACAGGGAGCAATCAGCCCCAGCATTTT; CDR3: CASSPRTGSNQPQHF
D: TRBD1; V: TRBV5-8; J: TRBJ2-7; size: -; DNA: TGTGCCAGCAGCTTGACAGGGGGAGGCTACGAGCAGTACTTC; CDR3: CASSLTGGGYEQYF
D: -; V: TRBV7-9; J: TRBJ2-5; size: -; DNA: TGTGCCAGCAGCTTAGCACTAGCCCCTTTCCAAGAGACCCAGTACTTC; CDR3: CASSLALAPFQETQYF
D: TRBD1; V: TRBV5-4; J: TRBJ1-2; size: -; DNA: TGTGCCAGCAGCATCCAGGGGGCGCAGGGCTATGGCTACACCTTC; CDR3: CASSIQGAQGYGYTF